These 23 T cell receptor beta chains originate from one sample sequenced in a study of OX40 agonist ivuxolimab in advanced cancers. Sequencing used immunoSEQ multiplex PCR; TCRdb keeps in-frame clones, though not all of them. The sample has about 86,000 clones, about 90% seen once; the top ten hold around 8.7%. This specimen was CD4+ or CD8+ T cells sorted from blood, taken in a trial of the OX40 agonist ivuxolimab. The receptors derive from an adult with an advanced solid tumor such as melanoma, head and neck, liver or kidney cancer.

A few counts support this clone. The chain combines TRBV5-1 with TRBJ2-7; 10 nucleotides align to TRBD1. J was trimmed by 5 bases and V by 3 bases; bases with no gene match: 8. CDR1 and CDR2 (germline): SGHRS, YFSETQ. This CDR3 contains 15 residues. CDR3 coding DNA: TGCGCCAGCAGCTCGACCGGGACAGGGGAGCACGAGCAGTACTTC. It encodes CASSSTGTGEHEQYF.

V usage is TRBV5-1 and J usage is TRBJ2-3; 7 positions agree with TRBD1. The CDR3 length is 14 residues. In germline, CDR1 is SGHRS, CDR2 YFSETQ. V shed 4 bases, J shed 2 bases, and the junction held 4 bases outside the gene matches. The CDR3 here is CASSPGQNTDTQYF. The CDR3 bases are TGCGCCAGCAGCCCGGGACAGAACACAGATACGCAGTATTTT.

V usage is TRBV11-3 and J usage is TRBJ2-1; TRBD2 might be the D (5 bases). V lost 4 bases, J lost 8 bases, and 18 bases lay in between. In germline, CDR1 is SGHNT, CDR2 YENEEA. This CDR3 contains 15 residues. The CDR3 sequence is CASSSGISFADEQFF. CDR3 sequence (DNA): TGTGCCAGCAGCTCGGGGATCTCATTTGCGGATGAGCAGTTCTTC.

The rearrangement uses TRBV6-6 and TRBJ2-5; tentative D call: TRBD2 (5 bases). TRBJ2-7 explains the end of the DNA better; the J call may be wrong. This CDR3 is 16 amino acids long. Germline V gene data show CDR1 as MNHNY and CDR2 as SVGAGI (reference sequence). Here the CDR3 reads CASSYLMVRADYEQYF. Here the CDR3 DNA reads TGTGCCAGCAGTTACCTTATGGTGCGGGCCGACTACGAGCAGTACTTC.

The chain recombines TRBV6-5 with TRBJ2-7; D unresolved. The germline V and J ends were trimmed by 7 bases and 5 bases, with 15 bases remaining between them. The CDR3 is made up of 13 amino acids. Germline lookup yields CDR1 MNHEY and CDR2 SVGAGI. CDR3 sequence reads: CASIDRNLNEQYF. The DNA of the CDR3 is TGTGCCAGCATTGACCGGAACCTAAACGAGCAGTACTTC.

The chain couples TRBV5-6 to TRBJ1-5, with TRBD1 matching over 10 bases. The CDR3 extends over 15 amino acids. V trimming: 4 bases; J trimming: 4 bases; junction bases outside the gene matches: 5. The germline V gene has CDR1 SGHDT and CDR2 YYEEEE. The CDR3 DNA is TGTGCCAGCAGCATGGGACAGGGGAGGAATCAGCCCCAGCATTTT. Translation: CASSMGQGRNQPQHF.

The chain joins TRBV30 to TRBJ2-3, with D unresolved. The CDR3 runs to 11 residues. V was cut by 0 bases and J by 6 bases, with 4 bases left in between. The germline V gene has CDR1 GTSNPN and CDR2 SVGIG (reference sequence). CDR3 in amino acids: CAWSVEDTQYF. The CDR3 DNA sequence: TGTGCCTGGAGTGTAGAGGATACGCAGTATTTT.

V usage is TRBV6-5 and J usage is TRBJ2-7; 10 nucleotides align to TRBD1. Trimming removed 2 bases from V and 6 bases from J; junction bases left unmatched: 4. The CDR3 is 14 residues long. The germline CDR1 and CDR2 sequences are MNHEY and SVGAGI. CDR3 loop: CASSYTRDRGEQYF. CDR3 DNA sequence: TGTGCCAGCAGTTACACCCGGGACAGGGGCGAGCAGTACTTC.

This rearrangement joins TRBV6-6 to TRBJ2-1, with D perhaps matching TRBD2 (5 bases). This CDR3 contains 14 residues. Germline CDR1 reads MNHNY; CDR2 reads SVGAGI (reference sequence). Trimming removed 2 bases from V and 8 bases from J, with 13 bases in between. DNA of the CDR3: TGTGCCAGCAGTTACGGGCTAGCCTTGGATGAGCAGTTCTTC. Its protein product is CASSYGLALDEQFF.

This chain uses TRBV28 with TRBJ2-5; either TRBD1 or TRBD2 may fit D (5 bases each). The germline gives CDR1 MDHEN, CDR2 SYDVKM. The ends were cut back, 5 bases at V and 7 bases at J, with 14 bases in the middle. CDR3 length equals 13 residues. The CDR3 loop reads CASSVGTRGTQYF. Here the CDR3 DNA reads TGTGCCAGCAGTGTCGGGACCCGAGGGACCCAGTACTTC.

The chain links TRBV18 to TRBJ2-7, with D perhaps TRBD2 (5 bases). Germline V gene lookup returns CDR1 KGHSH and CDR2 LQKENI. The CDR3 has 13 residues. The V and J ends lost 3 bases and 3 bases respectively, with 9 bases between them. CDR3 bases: TGTGCCAGCTCACCTCGGGGTATCTACGAGCAGTACTTC. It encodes CASSPRGIYEQYF.

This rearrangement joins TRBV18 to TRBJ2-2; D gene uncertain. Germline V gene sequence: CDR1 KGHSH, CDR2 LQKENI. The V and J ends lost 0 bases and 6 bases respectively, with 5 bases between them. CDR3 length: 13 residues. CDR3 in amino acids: CASSPPTAGELFF. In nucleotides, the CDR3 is TGTGCCAGCTCACCACCGACGGCCGGGGAGCTGTTTTTT.

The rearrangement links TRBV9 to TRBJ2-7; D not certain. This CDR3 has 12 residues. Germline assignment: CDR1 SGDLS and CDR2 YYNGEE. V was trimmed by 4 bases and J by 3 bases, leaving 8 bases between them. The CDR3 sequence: CASSPGSYEQYF. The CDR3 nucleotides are TGTGCCAGCAGCCCGGGCAGCTACGAGCAGTACTTC. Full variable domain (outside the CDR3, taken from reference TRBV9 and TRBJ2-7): DSGVTQTPKHLITATGQRVTLRCSPRSGDLSVYWYQQSLDQGLQFLIQYYNGEERAKGNILERFSAQQFPDLHSELNLSSLELGDSALYFCASSPGSYEQYFGPGTRLTVT.

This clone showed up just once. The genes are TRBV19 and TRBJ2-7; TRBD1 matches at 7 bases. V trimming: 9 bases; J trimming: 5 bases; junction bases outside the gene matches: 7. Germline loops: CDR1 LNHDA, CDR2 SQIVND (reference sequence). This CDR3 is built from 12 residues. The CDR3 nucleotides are TGTGCCAGCGCGACAGGGTCCGACGAGCAGTACTTC. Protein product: CASATGSDEQYF.

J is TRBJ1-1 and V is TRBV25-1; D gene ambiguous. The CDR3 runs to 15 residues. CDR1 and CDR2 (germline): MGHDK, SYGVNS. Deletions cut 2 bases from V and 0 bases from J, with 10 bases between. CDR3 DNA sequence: TGTGCCAGCAGTGAAGACACCGACATGAACACTGAAGCTTTCTTT. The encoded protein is CASSEDTDMNTEAFF.

CDR3 loop: CASAGPYNEQFF. The CDR3 nucleotides are TGTGCCAGCGCCGGCCCTTACAATGAGCAGTTCTTC. The V and J genes are TRBV27 and TRBJ2-1, with D uncertain. The ends were cut back, 8 bases at V and 4 bases at J, with 9 bases in the middle. The length of the CDR3 is 12 residues. Per the germline V gene, CDR1 is MNHEY and CDR2 is SMNVEV (reference sequence).

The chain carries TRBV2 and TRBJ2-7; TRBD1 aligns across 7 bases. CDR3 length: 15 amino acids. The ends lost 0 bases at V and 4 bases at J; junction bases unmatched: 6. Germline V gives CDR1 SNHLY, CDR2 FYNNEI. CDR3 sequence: CASSEAAGGVYEQYF. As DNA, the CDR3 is TGTGCCAGCAGTGAAGCGGCAGGGGGAGTATACGAGCAGTACTTC.

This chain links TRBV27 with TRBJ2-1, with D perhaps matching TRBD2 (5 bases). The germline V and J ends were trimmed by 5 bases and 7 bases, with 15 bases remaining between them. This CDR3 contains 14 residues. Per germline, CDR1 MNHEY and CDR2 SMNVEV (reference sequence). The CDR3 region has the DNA TGTGCCAGCAGTGGAGGAAACATGGGGAATGAGCAGTTCTTC. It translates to CASSGGNMGNEQFF.

CDR3 protein: CASREGQGAYEQYF. CDR3 nucleotide sequence: TGTGCCAGCAGAGAGGGACAGGGGGCCTACGAGCAGTACTTC. J is TRBJ2-7 and V is TRBV2; TRBD1 aligns across 11 bases. The junction had 3 bases not matched to a gene; V was cut back by 6 bases and J by 2 bases. The CDR3 spans 14 residues. Per the germline V gene, CDR1 is SNHLY and CDR2 is FYNNEI.

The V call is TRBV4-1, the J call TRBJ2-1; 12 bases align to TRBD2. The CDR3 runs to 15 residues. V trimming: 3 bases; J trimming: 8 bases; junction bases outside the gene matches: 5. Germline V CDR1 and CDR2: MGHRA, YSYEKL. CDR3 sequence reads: CASSQRLAGAYEQFF. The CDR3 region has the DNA TGCGCCAGCAGCCAGAGACTAGCGGGAGCCTATGAGCAGTTCTTC.

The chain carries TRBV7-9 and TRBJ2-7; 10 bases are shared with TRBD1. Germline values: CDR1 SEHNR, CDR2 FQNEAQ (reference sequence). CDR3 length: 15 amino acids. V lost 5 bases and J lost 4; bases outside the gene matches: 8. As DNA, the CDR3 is TGTGCCAGCAGCGCCAAGAGACAGGGGGCATACGAGCAGTACTTC. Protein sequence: CASSAKRQGAYEQYF.

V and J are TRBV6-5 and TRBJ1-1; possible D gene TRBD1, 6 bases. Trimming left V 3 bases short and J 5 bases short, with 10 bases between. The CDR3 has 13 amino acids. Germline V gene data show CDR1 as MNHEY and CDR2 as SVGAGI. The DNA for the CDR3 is TGTGCCAGCAGTTATACAGGGAGGACTGAAGCTTTCTTT. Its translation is CASSYTGRTEAFF.

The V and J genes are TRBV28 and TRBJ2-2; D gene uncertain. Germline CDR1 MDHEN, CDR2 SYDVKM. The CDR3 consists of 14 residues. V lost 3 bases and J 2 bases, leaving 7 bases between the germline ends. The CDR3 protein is CASSFSTNTGELFF. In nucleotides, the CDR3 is TGTGCCAGCAGTTTTTCAACTAACACCGGGGAGCTGTTTTTT.